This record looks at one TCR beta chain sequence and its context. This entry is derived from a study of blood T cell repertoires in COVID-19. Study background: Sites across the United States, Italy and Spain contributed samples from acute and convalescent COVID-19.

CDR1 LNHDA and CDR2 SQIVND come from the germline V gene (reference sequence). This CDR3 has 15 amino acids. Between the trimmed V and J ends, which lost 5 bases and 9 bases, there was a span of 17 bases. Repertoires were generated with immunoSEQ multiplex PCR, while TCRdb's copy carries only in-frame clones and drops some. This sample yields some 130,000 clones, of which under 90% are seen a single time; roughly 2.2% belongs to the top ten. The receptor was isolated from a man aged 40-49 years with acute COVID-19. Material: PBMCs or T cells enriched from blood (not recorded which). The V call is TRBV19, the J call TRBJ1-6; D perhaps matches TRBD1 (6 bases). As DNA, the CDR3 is TGTGCCAGTAGTCTACAGGGAGTTGGTGGTTCACCCCTCCACTTT. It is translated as CASSLQGVGGSPLHF.